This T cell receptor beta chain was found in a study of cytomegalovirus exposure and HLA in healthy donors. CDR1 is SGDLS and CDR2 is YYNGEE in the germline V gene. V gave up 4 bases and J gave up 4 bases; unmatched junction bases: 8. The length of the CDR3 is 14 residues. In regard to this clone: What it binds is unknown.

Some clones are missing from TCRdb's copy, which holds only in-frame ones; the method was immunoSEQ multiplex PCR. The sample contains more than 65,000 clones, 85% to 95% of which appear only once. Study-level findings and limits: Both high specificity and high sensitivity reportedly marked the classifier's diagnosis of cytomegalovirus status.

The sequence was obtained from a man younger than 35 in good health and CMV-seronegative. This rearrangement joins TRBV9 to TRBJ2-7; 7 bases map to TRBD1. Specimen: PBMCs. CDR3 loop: CASSPQGLAYEQYF. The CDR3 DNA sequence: TGTGCCAGCAGCCCACAGGGGTTGGCGTACGAGCAGTACTTC.